A selection of T cell receptor beta chains follows, all from one sample in a study of cytomegalovirus exposure and HLA in healthy donors. Assay used: immunoSEQ multiplex PCR; TCRdb lists only in-frame clones, some missing. The sample lists roughly 80,000 clones; approximately 62% were seen once. Sequencing was performed on PBMCs. These receptors were taken from a male donor in good health and CMV-seropositive. Each CDR3 is given without its conserved first and last residue.

V gene	J gene	CDR3 protein
TRBV7-9	TRBJ1-1	ASSLATGLNTEAF
TRBV7-2	TRBJ1-5	ASSLVGREPQH
TRBV5-4	TRBJ2-2	ASSSAFDKNTGELF
TRBV9	TRBJ2-7	ASSVGDSYSYEQY
TRBV30	TRBJ1-1	AWSVHRQGRSNTEAF
TRBV4-2	TRBJ2-3	ASSQDSSGSTDTQY
TRBV7-2	TRBJ2-7	ASSQVASPSYEQY
TRBV14	TRBJ2-7	ASSRVGGFSYEQY
TRBV19	TRBJ1-3	ASTTQTRGGNTIY
TRBV19	TRBJ2-1	ASSSRGRVYNEQF
TRBV14	TRBJ1-2	ASSQSSGGGGGYT
TRBV7-2	TRBJ2-7	ASTGTGTYEQY
TRBV9	TRBJ1-1	ASSATASNTEAF
TRBV5-1	TRBJ2-2	ASMAGGNTGELF
TRBV29-1	TRBJ2-1	SVRRGGYNEQF
TRBV14	TRBJ1-2	ASSQDMTGINYGYT
TRBV14	TRBJ1-6	ASSQDPQGAAHNSPLH
TRBV11-2	TRBJ2-3	ASSSISSGGEPSTDTQY
TRBV28	TRBJ1-5	ASSSDREDQPQH
TRBV15	TRBJ1-1	ATKEGQVNTEAF
TRBV5-1	TRBJ2-3	ASSLRGLSTDTQY
TRBV28	TRBJ1-2	ASSLGTGTGRRGYT
TRBV7-3	TRBJ1-1	ASSFGDRSKTEAF
TRBV7-3	TRBJ2-2	ASSLGGVTGELF
TRBV21-1	TRBJ1-2	ASRTRGQGAYGPKKGDGYT
TRBV4-2	TRBJ2-1	ASSQDRGARSGNEQF
TRBV21-1	TRBJ1-4	ASSKGRLKNEKLF
TRBV27	TRBJ2-4	ASSQGLLNIQY
TRBV27	TRBJ2-3	ASSFSGQGARSTDTQY
TRBV4-1	TRBJ2-1	ASSQERGLSYNEQF
TRBV29-1	TRBJ2-7	SVGTSGSSYEQY
TRBV9	TRBJ2-3	ASSVEGASTDTQY
TRBV9	TRBJ1-2	ASSASGGANYGYT
TRBV9	TRBJ1-1	ASSTGGGANTEAF
TRBV29-1	TRBJ2-3	SALDSSDTQY
TRBV6-6	TRBJ2-7	ASRGTSGVSYEQY
TRBV9	TRBJ2-2	ASSATGPGNTGELF
TRBV5-6	TRBJ1-3	ASSLLNTIY
TRBV11-2	TRBJ2-3	ASSFQGAITDTQY
TRBV5-1	TRBJ2-5	ASSLQGGGETQY
TRBV7-6	TRBJ1-3	ASSSPGNSGNTIY
TRBV19	TRBJ1-6	ATRTGNSPLH
TRBV29-1	TRBJ2-1	SSLTSASYNEQF
TRBV6-5	TRBJ2-1	ASSTLAGGRNEQF
TRBV6-1	TRBJ1-2	ASSESVLSQFYGYT
TRBV6-6	TRBJ2-7	ASSYSGQGRREQY
TRBV18	TRBJ1-1	ASSPQGMNTEAF
TRBV7-9	TRBJ2-3	ASSPIQRDRTDTQY
TRBV14	TRBJ2-7	ASSGRFYEQY
TRBV9	TRBJ2-2	ASSVGQGAILPGELF
TRBV28	TRBJ2-7	ASRPSGTSWSGEQY
TRBV6-6	TRBJ2-7	ASSYAESGSPQY
TRBV5-1	TRBJ2-7	ASSLAGVNSRGKIYEQY